This T cell receptor beta chain was found in a study of T cells in Graves' hyperthyroidism and ophthalmopathy. This clonotype was seen at least ten times. Its antigen is still unknown. Germline lookup yields CDR1 MDHEN and CDR2 SYDVKM. The CDR3 contains 14 residues. V lost 5 bases and J lost 6; bases outside the gene matches: 8. TCR beta CDR3 regions were amplified from RNA transcripts. HTBI primers were employed in a first-round RT-PCR of the TCR CDR3. TCRdb reanalysed the multiplex PCR reads using MiXCR and keeps one entry per CDR3 protein. The data contain over 150,000 distinct CDR3 sequences, approximately 17% of them singletons. PBMCs were obtained from 10 ml fresh peripheral blood. The study's findings and limits: Ophthalmopathy onset followed model prediction by a median roughly 6 months. Ophthalmopathy stood apart from stable hyperthyroidism in a 13 V-J model. Most clonotypes expanded in thyroid above 0.001 were likewise present in blood.

This chain links TRBV28 with TRBJ2-7; 9 bases align to TRBD1. Specimen: blood. This clonotype was obtained from a woman aged 45 to 65 with Graves' hyperthyroidism. The CDR3 sequence is CASSTWTGASEQYF. In DNA form, the CDR3 reads TGTGCCAGCAGTACCTGGACAGGGGCCAGCGAGCAGTACTTC.